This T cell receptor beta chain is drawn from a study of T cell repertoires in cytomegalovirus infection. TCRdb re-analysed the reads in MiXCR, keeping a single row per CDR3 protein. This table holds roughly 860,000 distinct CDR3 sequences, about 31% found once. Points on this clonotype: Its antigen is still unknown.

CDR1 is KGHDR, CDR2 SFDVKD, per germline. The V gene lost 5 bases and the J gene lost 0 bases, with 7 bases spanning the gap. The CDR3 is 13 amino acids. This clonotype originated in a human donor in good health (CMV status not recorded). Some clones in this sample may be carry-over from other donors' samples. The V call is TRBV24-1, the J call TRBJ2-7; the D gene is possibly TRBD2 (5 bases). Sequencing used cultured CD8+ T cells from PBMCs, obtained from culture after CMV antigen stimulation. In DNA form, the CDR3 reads TGTGCCACCAGTGCACGGGACTCCTACGAGCAGTACTTC. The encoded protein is CATSARDSYEQYF.